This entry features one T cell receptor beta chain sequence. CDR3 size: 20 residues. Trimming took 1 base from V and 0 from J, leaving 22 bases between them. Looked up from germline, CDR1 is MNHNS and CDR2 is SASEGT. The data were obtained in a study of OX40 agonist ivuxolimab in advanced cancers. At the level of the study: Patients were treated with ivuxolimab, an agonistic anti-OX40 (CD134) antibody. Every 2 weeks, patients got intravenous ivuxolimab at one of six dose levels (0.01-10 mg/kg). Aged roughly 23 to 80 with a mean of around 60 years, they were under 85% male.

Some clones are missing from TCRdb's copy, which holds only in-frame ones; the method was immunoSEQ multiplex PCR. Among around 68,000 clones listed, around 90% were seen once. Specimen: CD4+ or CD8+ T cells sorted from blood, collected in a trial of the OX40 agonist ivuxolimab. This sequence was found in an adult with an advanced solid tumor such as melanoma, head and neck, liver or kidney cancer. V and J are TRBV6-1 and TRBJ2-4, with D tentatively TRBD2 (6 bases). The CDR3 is CASSEEGSNRLVLAKNIQYF. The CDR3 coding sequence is TGTGCCAGCAGTGAAGAGGGGTCCAATAGACTAGTCTTAGCCAAAAACATTCAGTACTTC.